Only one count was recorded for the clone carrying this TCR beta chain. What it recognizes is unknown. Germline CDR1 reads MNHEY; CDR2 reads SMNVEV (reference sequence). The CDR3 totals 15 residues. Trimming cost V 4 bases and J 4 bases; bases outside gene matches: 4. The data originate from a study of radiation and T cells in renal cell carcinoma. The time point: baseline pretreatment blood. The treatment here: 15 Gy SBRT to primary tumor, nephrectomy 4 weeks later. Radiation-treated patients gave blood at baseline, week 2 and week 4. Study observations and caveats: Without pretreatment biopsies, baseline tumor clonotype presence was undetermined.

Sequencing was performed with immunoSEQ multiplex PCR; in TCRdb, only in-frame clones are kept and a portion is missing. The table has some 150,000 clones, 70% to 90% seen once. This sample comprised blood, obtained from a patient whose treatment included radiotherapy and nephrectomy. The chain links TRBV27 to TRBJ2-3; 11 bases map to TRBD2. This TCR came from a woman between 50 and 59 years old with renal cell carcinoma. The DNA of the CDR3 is TGTGCCAGCAGTTCTAGCGGGGGGTTCGCAGATACGCAGTATTTT. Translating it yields CASSSSGGFADTQYF.